The 29 T cell receptor beta chains presented below share a single source sample, sequenced in a study of cytotoxic CD8 clonotypes in ibrutinib-treated CLL. Profiled with immunoSEQ multiplex PCR; TCRdb holds only in-frame clones, not every one. The data hold 150,000 to 200,000 clones, with roughly 84% observed a single time. The sample consisted of PBMCs, taken at disease progression, from a patient treated with ibrutinib. The receptors stem from a human donor with chronic lymphocytic leukemia.

The gene calls are TRBV11-2 and TRBJ2-3, with 11 bases that match TRBD2. J gave up 0 bases and V 3 bases, and 2 bases lay outside the gene matches. Germline CDR1 reads SGHAT; CDR2 reads FQNNGV. This CDR3 comprises 16 residues. The CDR3 DNA reads as TGTGCCAGCAGCTTTACTAGCGGGAGCAGCACAGATACGCAGTATTTT. This sequence encodes CASSFTSGSSTDTQYF.

The CDR3 DNA sequence: TGTGCCAGCAGCTTAAATCCTAGCGGAGACACCGGGGAGCTGTTTTTT. It yields the protein CASSLNPSGDTGELFF. The genes are TRBV7-3 and TRBJ2-2; TRBD2 matches 7 bases. The CDR3 has 16 residues. Germline assignment: CDR1 SGHTA and CDR2 FQGTGA. V dropped 1 base and J dropped 3; count of bases not matched to a gene: 5.

This clone was seen a single time. The chain uses TRBV5-1 and TRBJ2-7; TRBD2 agrees at 8 bases. Per the germline V gene, CDR1 is SGHRS and CDR2 is YFSETQ. The length of the CDR3 is 14 residues. V shed 0 bases, J shed 1 base, and the junction held 0 bases outside the gene matches. CDR3 residues: CASSLVAGSYEQYF. CDR3 DNA sequence: TGCGCCAGCAGCTTGGTAGCGGGATCCTACGAGCAGTACTTC.

The rearrangement uses TRBV11-2 and TRBJ2-1; 8 positions match TRBD2. With 1 base clipped from V and 9 bases from J, the junction kept 5 bases outside the gene matches. The length of the CDR3 is 14 residues. Germline loops: CDR1 SGHAT, CDR2 FQNNGV. The CDR3 coding sequence is TGTGCCAGCAGCTTAGTTCGGGGGGGAAGTGAGCAGTTCTTC. Translated, it gives CASSLVRGGSEQFF.

This rearrangement joins TRBV15 to TRBJ2-5; 11 nucleotides align to TRBD2. V dropped 0 bases and J dropped 2; count of bases not matched to a gene: 5. CDR1 is LNHNV, CDR2 YYDKDF, per germline (reference sequence). The CDR3 covers 17 residues. The CDR3 reads CATSRDGGLAVQETQYF. The CDR3 DNA reads as TGTGCCACCAGCAGAGATGGGGGACTAGCGGTTCAAGAGACCCAGTACTTC. Supplemented by reference TRBV15 and TRBJ2-5, the full variable domain reads DAMVIQNPRYQVTQFGKPVTLSCSQTLNHNVMYWYQQKSSQAPKLLFHYYDKDFNNEADTPDNFQSRRPNTSFCFLDIRSPGLGDTAMYLCATSRDGGLAVQETQYFGPGTRLLVL.

The rearrangement uses TRBV21-1 and TRBJ1-5; the table's TRBD1 call for D was not verified on the DNA. TRBV21-1 is noted as a pseudogene. The CDR3 has 13 amino acids. The CDR3 reads CASSIGGDQPQHF. In nucleotides, the CDR3 is TGTGCCAGCAGCATAGGGGGAGACCAGCCCCAGCATTTT.

V gene TRBV2 combines with J gene TRBJ1-2, with TRBD1 identical over 8 bases. The CDR3 consists of 13 residues. Germline assignment: CDR1 SNHLY and CDR2 FYNNEI. With 7 bases clipped from V and 7 bases from J, the junction kept 8 bases outside the gene matches. The CDR3 reads CASKEAGGVGYTF. CDR3 nucleotides: TGTGCCAGCAAGGAGGCAGGGGGCGTTGGCTACACCTTC.

The V gene is TRBV30, the J gene TRBJ2-1; D is uncertain. V was cut by 1 base and J by 0 bases, with 4 bases left in between. The CDR3 runs 13 residues. The V gene's germline CDR1 is GTSNPN and CDR2 SVGIG (reference sequence). CDR3 DNA: TGTGCCTGGAGTGGCGGCTCCTACAATGAGCAGTTCTTC. Translation: CAWSGGSYNEQFF.

The chain combines TRBV7-9 with TRBJ1-5; D not certain. Germline V gene sequence: CDR1 SEHNR, CDR2 FQNEAQ (reference sequence). This CDR3 is built from 13 residues. V shed 1 base and J shed 6 bases, with 7 bases lying between them. CDR3 sequence reads: CASSLDIFQPQHF. CDR3 bases: TGTGCCAGCAGCTTAGACATTTTTCAGCCCCAGCATTTT.

V and J are TRBV11-3 and TRBJ2-7, with D perhaps TRBD2 (6 bases). There are 14 residues in the CDR3. Germline loops: CDR1 SGHNT, CDR2 YENEEA. V was pared by 2 bases and J by 1 base, with 9 bases between. The CDR3 reads CASSLSRGSYEQYF. The DNA of the CDR3 is TGTGCCAGCAGCTTAAGTCGGGGGTCCTACGAGCAGTACTTC.

The gene calls are TRBV7-3 and TRBJ1-5; perhaps TRBD1 as D (5 bases). Trimming took 4 bases from V and 5 from J, leaving 15 bases between them. From germline, CDR1 is SGHTA and CDR2 FQGTGA. CDR3 size: 15 residues. CDR3 nucleotide sequence: TGTGCCAGCAGCTCAGGCGGGGGGGTCGATCAGCCCCAGCATTTT. It translates to CASSSGGGVDQPQHF.

V is TRBV6-5 and J is TRBJ1-2; D might be TRBD1 (6 bases). CDR1 and CDR2 (germline): MNHEY, SVGAGI. Trimming cost V 2 bases and J 5 bases, with 15 bases left between them. The CDR3 is 15 residues long. The CDR3 protein is CASSYGGGRGYGYTF. Written as DNA, the CDR3 is TGTGCCAGCAGTTACGGGGGAGGCAGGGGATATGGCTACACCTTC.

The chain recombines TRBV11-2 with TRBJ1-1; no definite D call. The CDR3 is 12 amino acids. The V gene lost 3 bases and the J gene lost 7 bases, with 9 bases spanning the gap. The germline V gene encodes CDR1 SGHAT and CDR2 FQNNGV. The CDR3 reads CASSLYVSEAFF. CDR3 DNA sequence: TGTGCCAGCAGCTTGTACGTAAGTGAAGCTTTCTTT.

This sequence joins TRBV28 and TRBJ1-1; no definite D call. The V gene lost 6 bases and the J gene lost 1 base, with 9 bases spanning the gap. Germline lookup yields CDR1 MDHEN and CDR2 SYDVKM. This CDR3 has 13 amino acids. CDR3 residues: CASSRTGNTEAFF. CDR3 sequence (DNA): TGTGCCAGCAGCCGGACCGGGAACACTGAAGCTTTCTTT.

J is TRBJ1-1 and V is TRBV5-1; weak D call: TRBD1 (6 bases). With 4 bases removed from V and 0 bases from J, the gap between germline ends came to 13 bases. Germline V gives CDR1 SGHRS, CDR2 YFSETQ. The CDR3 runs to 15 residues. CDR3 residues: CASSLGQTLNTEAFF. The CDR3 nucleotides read TGCGCCAGCAGCCTAGGACAGACTTTGAACACTGAAGCTTTCTTT.

The chain has TRBV5-4 and TRBJ2-7; unclear D gene. Germline lookup yields CDR1 SGHNT and CDR2 YYREEE (reference sequence). This CDR3 is 14 amino acids long. V was cut by 0 bases and J by 0 bases, with 7 bases left in between. CDR3 protein: CASSLGPSSYEQYF. CDR3 nucleotides: TGTGCCAGCAGCTTGGGCCCCAGCTCCTACGAGCAGTACTTC.

J is TRBJ2-2 and V is TRBV19; 8 bases align to TRBD2. Per germline, CDR1 LNHDA and CDR2 SQIVND (reference sequence). This CDR3 has 14 residues. Trimming cost V 6 bases and J 6 bases; bases outside gene matches: 6. CDR3 protein: CASRRTSIAGELFF. The CDR3 coding sequence is TGTGCCAGTAGGCGGACTAGCATCGCCGGGGAGCTGTTTTTT.

This chain joins TRBV15 and TRBJ2-1; D is ambiguous. This CDR3 is built from 14 residues. Germline values: CDR1 LNHNV, CDR2 YYDKDF (reference sequence). V was clipped by 0 bases and J by 1 base, with 4 bases between them. For the CDR3, the DNA is TGTGCCACCAGCAGAGAGGGGTCCTACAATGAGCAGTTCTTC. This sequence encodes CATSREGSYNEQFF.

The CDR3 nucleotides are TGTGCCAGCAGCCCGGGACTAGCGATGTACGAGCAGTACTTC. Encoded protein: CASSPGLAMYEQYF. The V call is TRBV5-6, the J call TRBJ2-7, with 10 nucleotides matching TRBD2. Germline CDR1 is SGHDT and CDR2 is YYEEEE. This CDR3 has 14 amino acids. V dropped 4 bases and J dropped 4; count of bases not matched to a gene: 5.

This clone appeared a single time. The V gene is TRBV25-1, the J gene TRBJ2-7; 8 nucleotides line up with TRBD2. Looked up from germline, CDR1 is MGHDK and CDR2 is SYGVNS. The CDR3 is 14 amino acids. V lost 8 bases and J lost 7; bases outside the gene matches: 13. CDR3 DNA: TGTGCCAGCGTTGGATCAGCGGGAGTGGGAGAGCAGTACTTC. It is translated as CASVGSAGVGEQYF.

The chain uses TRBV7-5 and TRBJ2-2; TRBD2 reflects the table's D call only, with no check against the DNA. TRBV7-5 is recorded as a pseudogene. The CDR3 is made up of 17 amino acids. The CDR3 DNA sequence: TGTGTCAGAAGCCCAGACCTTAGCGGGAGGGGCACCGGGGAGCTGTTTTTT. Translating gives CVRSPDLSGRGTGELFF.

CDR3 loop: CASSFYSNTGELFF. CDR3 DNA: TGTGCCAGCAGCTTTTACTCCAACACCGGGGAGCTGTTTTTT. This chain links TRBV11-3 with TRBJ2-2; the D is unclear. The CDR3 runs 14 residues. The V and J ends lost 3 bases and 2 bases respectively, with 7 bases between them. The germline V gene encodes CDR1 SGHNT and CDR2 YENEEA.

This chain uses TRBV6-5 with TRBJ1-2; D gene unclear. This CDR3 comprises 13 residues. CDR1 and CDR2 from the germline V gene are MNHEY and SVGAGI. V was pared by 0 bases and J by 8 bases, with 10 bases between. The CDR3 DNA follows: TGTGCCAGCAGTTACTCGGGGTTGGAAGGCTACACCTTC. Translated: CASSYSGLEGYTF.

The CDR3 DNA reads TGTGCCAGCATCAGGGACCAAGTTTCTGGAAACACCATATATTTT. It yields the protein CASIRDQVSGNTIYF. J is TRBJ1-3 and V is TRBV28; tentatively, D is TRBD1 (5 bases). Trimming left V 7 bases short and J 1 base short, with 14 bases between. Germline lookup yields CDR1 MDHEN and CDR2 SYDVKM. The CDR3 is made up of 15 amino acids.

The chain combines TRBV5-4 with TRBJ2-1, with 10 bases matching TRBD2. The germline gives CDR1 SGHNT, CDR2 YYREEE (reference sequence). The CDR3 is 16 amino acids. Germline trimming cut 1 base from V and 6 bases from J; bases unmatched to any gene: 7. This chain's CDR3 is CASSLLAGGFGNEQFF. CDR3 DNA sequence: TGTGCCAGCAGCTTGTTAGCGGGAGGCTTTGGCAATGAGCAGTTCTTC.

The CDR3 reads CASLQANTEAFF. As DNA, the CDR3 is TGTGCCAGCCTTCAAGCGAACACTGAAGCTTTCTTT. The genes are TRBV6-1 and TRBJ1-1; D remains ambiguous. Trimming left V 8 bases short and J 1 base short, with 8 bases between. Germline CDR1 MNHNS, CDR2 SASEGT. The CDR3 length is 12 residues.

V gene TRBV30 combines with J gene TRBJ2-1; D is unresolved. The V and J ends lost 6 bases and 0 bases respectively, with 9 bases between them. The CDR3 extends over 13 amino acids. The germline V gene has CDR1 GTSNPN and CDR2 SVGIG (reference sequence). This CDR3 is CACTLSSYNEQFF. DNA for the CDR3: TGTGCCTGTACGCTGAGCTCCTACAATGAGCAGTTCTTC.

The chain has TRBV6-1 and TRBJ2-7; 11 nucleotides agree with TRBD2. V lost 4 bases and J lost 2; bases outside the gene matches: 4. The CDR3 is 15 amino acids. In germline, CDR1 is MNHNS, CDR2 SASEGT. CDR3 sequence: CASSVLAGETYEQYF. The CDR3 bases are TGTGCCAGCAGTGTACTAGCGGGAGAAACCTACGAGCAGTACTTC.

This chain uses TRBV19 with TRBJ2-7; perhaps TRBD2 as D (6 bases). The germline V gene has CDR1 LNHDA and CDR2 SQIVND (reference sequence). The CDR3 loop spans 14 amino acids. V was trimmed by 1 base and J by 0 bases, leaving 7 bases between them. The CDR3 spells CASSIVGSSYEQYF. CDR3 DNA sequence: TGTGCCAGTAGTATAGTCGGGAGCTCCTACGAGCAGTACTTC.